A single sample gave rise to the 22 T cell receptor beta chains below, sequenced in a study of T cell repertoires in cytomegalovirus infection. No antigen has been assigned to these receptors. TCRdb passed the reads through MiXCR, listing each CDR3 protein once. Found here are some 310,000 distinct CDR3 sequences, approximately 25% of them singletons; the top ten hold 10% to 15%. The sequences come from cultured PBMCs, collected from culture after CMV antigen stimulation. The receptors stem from a human donor in good health (CMV status not recorded). Some clones in this sample may be carry-over from other donors' samples.

The gene calls are TRBV9 and TRBJ2-7; no clear D gene. The CDR3 loop spans 13 amino acids. Germline-derived CDR1 and CDR2 are SGDLS and YYNGEE. Deletions cut 0 bases from V and 5 bases from J, with 9 bases between. This CDR3 is CASSVAIWDEQYF. For the CDR3, the DNA is TGTGCCAGCAGCGTAGCTATATGGGACGAGCAGTACTTC.

This clonotype was seen a few times. J is TRBJ2-5 and V is TRBV12-5, with a tentative D call TRBD1 (6 bases). Germline V gene sequence: CDR1 LGHNT, CDR2 FRNRAP. The CDR3 is 16 residues long. The V and J ends lost 2 bases and 3 bases respectively, with 16 bases between them. CDR3 residues: CASGLWGLQPKETQYF. The CDR3, as DNA: TGTGCTAGTGGTTTGTGGGGGCTGCAACCCAAAGAGACCCAGTACTTC.

V usage is TRBV6-5 and J usage is TRBJ1-2; the D is unclear. Trimming shortened V by 6 bases and J by 10 bases, and 15 bases separated the two germline ends. The CDR3 sequence is 12 residues long. The germline V gene has CDR1 MNHEY and CDR2 SVGAGI. This chain's CDR3 is CASSLLGWDYTF. CDR3 coding DNA: TGTGCCAGCAGCTTGTTAGGGTGGGACTACACCTTC.

The chain is built from TRBV4-3 and TRBJ2-1; D remains ambiguous. Germline CDR1 and CDR2: LGHNA and YSLEER. The CDR3 sequence is 13 residues long. V was clipped by 0 bases and J by 7 bases, with 7 bases between them. CDR3 sequence: CASSQEVMNEQFF. The CDR3 DNA reads as TGCGCCAGCAGCCAAGAAGTTATGAATGAGCAGTTCTTC.

The V and J genes are TRBV2 and TRBJ2-3; 13 bases agree with TRBD2. The CDR3 length is 15 residues. V gave up 6 bases and J gave up 12 bases; unmatched junction bases: 12. Germline V gene data show CDR1 as SNHLY and CDR2 as FYNNEI. In nucleotides, the CDR3 is TGTGCCAGCAGAGAAACCGGGACTAGCGGGAAGGATCAGTATTTT. It yields the protein CASRETGTSGKDQYF.

The V gene is TRBV18, the J gene TRBJ1-3; D is unclear. This CDR3 is built from 15 residues. Germline values: CDR1 KGHSH, CDR2 LQKENI. The V gene lost 4 bases and the J gene lost 0 bases, with 10 bases spanning the gap. The CDR3 region is CASSRQAYSGNTIYF. The CDR3 DNA follows: TGTGCCAGCTCACGGCAGGCTTACTCTGGAAACACCATATATTTT.

This clonotype has more than one count but fewer than ten. The J gene is TRBJ2-3, the V gene TRBV6-2 or TRBV6-3, with no clear D. Germline V gives CDR1 MNHEY, CDR2 SVGEGT. Trimming left V 2 bases short and J 2 bases short, with 17 bases between. The CDR3 length is 17 residues. CDR3 sequence: CASSYPSGGVHTDTQYF. The DNA of the CDR3 is TGTGCCAGCAGTTACCCCTCTGGTGGGGTACACACAGATACGCAGTATTTT.

This chain connects TRBV19 to TRBJ1-5, with D perhaps matching TRBD1 (5 bases). This CDR3 contains 13 residues. Between the trimmed V and J ends, which lost 6 bases and 4 bases, there was a span of 10 bases. Looked up from germline, CDR1 is LNHDA and CDR2 is SQIVND (reference sequence). The CDR3, as DNA: TGTGCCAGTAGGAGACAGTCAAATCAGCCCCAGCATTTT. This codes for CASRRQSNQPQHF.

J is TRBJ2-1 and V is TRBV6-5; 15 bases map to TRBD2. Trimming at V came to 6 bases and at J to 7 bases, leaving 4 bases not matched to a gene. Germline V gene data show CDR1 as MNHEY and CDR2 as SVGAGI. This CDR3 has 15 residues. CDR3 sequence reads: CASRRTSGRVNEQFF. In DNA, the CDR3 is TGTGCCAGCAGAAGGACTAGCGGGAGGGTAAATGAGCAGTTCTTC.

This chain uses TRBV18 with TRBJ2-4, with D perhaps matching TRBD2 (5 bases). Per the germline V gene, CDR1 is KGHSH and CDR2 is LQKENI. This CDR3 spans 16 amino acids. V was cut by 1 base and J by 9 bases, with 19 bases left in between. This CDR3 reads CASSPRFRGRSGIQYF. In DNA, the CDR3 is TGTGCCAGCTCACCACGGTTCCGGGGAAGGTCGGGCATTCAGTACTTC. The entire variable domain, with the rest obtained from reference TRBV18 and TRBJ2-4, is as follows: NAGVMQNPRHLVRRRGQEARLRCSPMKGHSHVYWYRQLPEEGLKFMVYLQKENIIDESGMPKERFSAEFPKEGPSILRIQQVVRGDSAAYFCASSPRFRGRSGIQYFGAGTRLSVL.

This clonotype turned up a few times. The J gene is TRBJ1-4, the V gene TRBV4-1, with a tentative D call TRBD1 (6 bases). Per the germline V gene, CDR1 is MGHRA and CDR2 is YSYEKL. The CDR3 contains 16 residues. Trimming cost V 2 bases and J 7 bases, with 17 bases left between them. The CDR3 nucleotides read TGCGCCAGCAGCCAACAGGCCAGGGGTGGTGGTGAAAAACTGTTTTTT. Translating it yields CASSQQARGGGEKLFF.

The table lists this clonotype with a few counts. The chain has TRBV20-1 and TRBJ2-4; 8 nucleotides match TRBD1. After removal of 3 bases from V and 4 bases from J, the junction contained 5 bases not matched to a gene. From germline, CDR1 is DFQATT and CDR2 SNEGSKA (reference sequence). The CDR3 has 14 amino acids. As DNA, the CDR3 is TGCAGTGCTAGGACAGGGGTGAGGAAAAACATTCAGTACTTC. Translation: CSARTGVRKNIQYF.

The chain is built from TRBV5-6 and TRBJ1-6, with a weak D call TRBD1 (6 bases). From germline, CDR1 is SGHDT and CDR2 YYEEEE. This CDR3 comprises 14 residues. Trimming left V 4 bases short and J 3 bases short, with 8 bases between. CDR3 residues: CASSPDSYNSPLHF. The DNA for the CDR3 is TGTGCCAGCAGCCCGGACAGCTATAATTCACCCCTCCACTTT.

This clonotype was picked up a small number of times. V gene TRBV28 combines with J gene TRBJ2-5; the match to TRBD2 covers 8 bases. Unmatched junction bases numbered 6, after V lost 5 bases and J lost 4 bases. The length of the CDR3 is 14 residues. The V gene's germline CDR1 is MDHEN and CDR2 SYDVKM. CDR3 sequence (DNA): TGTGCCAGCAGTCAAGCGGGAGTAGGAGAGACCCAGTACTTC. Translating it yields CASSQAGVGETQYF. Combining the CDR3 with reference TRBV28 and TRBJ2-5 gives the whole variable domain DVKVTQSSRYLVKRTGEKVFLECVQDMDHENMFWYRQDPGLGLRLIYFSYDVKMKEKGDIPEGYSVSREKKERFSLILESASTNQTSMYLCASSQAGVGETQYFGPGTRLLVL.

This clonotype was recorded many times. This chain's CDR3 is CATPSQRRNTGELFF. The CDR3 coding sequence is TGTGCCACCCCCAGTCAGCGGAGGAACACCGGGGAGCTGTTTTTT. The chain joins TRBV7-2 to TRBJ2-2; TRBD2 is a possible D gene (5 bases). This CDR3 has 15 residues. Germline assignment: CDR1 SGHTA and CDR2 FQGNSA. Trimming pared 10 bases from V and 1 base from J, leaving 16 bases between.

This clonotype appeared a few times. The chain is built from TRBV4-1 and TRBJ2-1; 11 positions agree with TRBD2. This CDR3 region has 17 residues. V was clipped by 4 bases and J by 4 bases; unmatched bases: 9. Germline V gives CDR1 MGHRA, CDR2 YSYEKL. CDR3: CASSLLTSGGFYNEQFF. The CDR3 DNA is TGCGCCAGCAGCCTTTTAACTAGCGGGGGTTTTTACAATGAGCAGTTCTTC.

The rearrangement uses TRBV19 and TRBJ1-1, with a weak D call TRBD1 (5 bases). Trimming pared 11 bases from V and 4 bases from J, leaving 17 bases between. Germline V CDR1 and CDR2: LNHDA, SQIVND (reference sequence). The CDR3 covers 13 residues. The CDR3 bases are TGTGCCGCCACCGGGGCCTCGCGCACTGAAGCTTTCTTT. Amino acid sequence: CAATGASRTEAFF.

This clonotype showed up many times. V usage is TRBV7-2 and J usage is TRBJ1-1, with unresolved D. This CDR3 comprises 17 residues. The germline V and J ends were trimmed by 5 bases and 4 bases, with 23 bases remaining between them. Germline lookup yields CDR1 SGHTA and CDR2 FQGNSA. CDR3 protein: CASSHNIGFMGSTEAFF. DNA for the CDR3: TGTGCCAGCAGCCACAATATCGGGTTTATGGGGAGCACTGAAGCTTTCTTT.

This clonotype turned up a few times. This chain connects TRBV6-1 to TRBJ2-3; D tentatively reads TRBD1 or TRBD2 (5 bases each). The length of the CDR3 is 15 residues. Germline V gene data show CDR1 as MNHNS and CDR2 as SASEGT. V was clipped by 8 bases and J by 1 base, with 16 bases between them. The CDR3, as DNA: TGTGCCAGCTCCGGCACTAGAGGGGGCACAGATACGCAGTATTTT. It encodes CASSGTRGGTDTQYF.

This clonotype came up a few times. The chain is built from TRBV11-3 and TRBJ2-1, with 14 positions matching TRBD2. J lost 9 bases, V lost 4 bases, and 14 bases had no gene match. Germline V lookup: CDR1 SGHNT, CDR2 YENEEA. The CDR3 runs to 18 residues. As DNA, the CDR3 is TGTGCCAGCAGCTCCAGATCGGGCGGGACTAGCGGGAGTAGTGAGCAGTTCTTC. Its protein is CASSSRSGGTSGSSEQFF.

This rearrangement joins TRBV19 to TRBJ2-5, with 10 bases that match TRBD2. The CDR3 runs to 16 residues. Germline assignment: CDR1 LNHDA and CDR2 SQIVND (reference sequence). Germline trimming cut 7 bases from V and 2 bases from J; bases unmatched to any gene: 10. In DNA, the CDR3 is TGTGCCAGTACCGAAGGACTAGCGGCCCTTCAAGAGACCCAGTACTTC. It is translated as CASTEGLAALQETQYF.

In its sample, this clonotype was seen a few times. V is TRBV4-2 and J is TRBJ1-1; D call uncertain. The germline CDR1 and CDR2 sequences are LGHNA and YNFKEQ. V was trimmed by 2 bases and J by 1 base, leaving 5 bases between them. The CDR3 has 13 amino acids. CDR3 in DNA: TGTGCCAGCAGCCAACTTCAGAACACTGAAGCTTTCTTT. Translation gives CASSQLQNTEAFF.